The clone carrying this TCR beta chain was seen once. This entry belongs to a study of blood T cell repertoires in COVID-19. Study-level information: Specimens from acute and convalescent COVID-19 originated in the United States, Italy and Spain. T cells, B-cell-depleted T cells, or PBMCs supplied cDNA or gDNA.

In germline, CDR1 is SGHNT, CDR2 YYREEE (reference sequence). The CDR3 loop spans 17 amino acids. The V gene end was trimmed by 1 base and the J gene end by 1 base; junction bases not matched to a gene: 8. Authors' analysis steps: Reference gene primer amplification yielded estimated nucleated cell counts. Measured with immunoSEQ multiplex PCR; TCRdb has only the in-frame clones, and not every one. V and J calls and clone size are copied from that table; D and trimming were computed from the DNA. The sample has about 160,000 clones, roughly 87% seen once; the top ten hold around 3.9%. The source is a woman aged 60-70 years who had recovered from COVID-19. The sequenced sample was peripheral blood. The chain is built from TRBV5-4 and TRBJ2-3, with 8 nucleotides matching TRBD2. Here the CDR3 reads CASSLRRGGAGTDTQYF. The DNA of the CDR3 is TGTGCCAGCAGCTTGCGTCGGGGGGGGGCCGGCACAGATACGCAGTATTTT. The full variable domain, completed using reference TRBV5-4 and TRBJ2-3, is ETGVTQSPTHLIKTRGQQVTLRCSSQSGHNTVSWYQQALGQGPQFIFQYYREEENGRGNFPPRFSGLQFPNYSSELNVNALELDDSALYLCASSLRRGGAGTDTQYFGPGTRLTVL.